These T cell receptor beta chains were read from a single sample in a study of blood T cell repertoires in COVID-19. Sequenced by immunoSEQ multiplex PCR; TCRdb stores in-frame clones only, minus some. The sample lists around 150,000 clones; under 95% were seen once. Sequenced material: peripheral blood. The receptors shown here come from a man between 18 and 29 years old with acute or convalescent COVID-19. CDR3s include the opening cysteine and the closing phenylalanine or tryptophan. Fields, in order: D gene, J gene, V gene, clone size, CDR3 protein, CDR3 DNA. D genes are given only for firm matches. A clone size is listed for some rows: how often the clone was seen (once, few, many), or a class if it is expanded.

d_gene: .
j_gene: TRBJ1-1
v_gene: TRBV3-1/TRBV3-2
abundance: .
CDR3aa: CASSPRGVSTEAFF
CDR3nt: TGTGCCAGCAGCCCGCGCGGGGTGAGCACTGAAGCTTTCTTT

d_gene: TRBD1
j_gene: TRBJ1-5
v_gene: TRBV2
abundance: .
CDR3aa: CASTTTGQGNQPQHF
CDR3nt: TGTGCCAGCACCACGACCGGACAGGGGAACCAGCCCCAGCATTTT

d_gene: TRBD1
j_gene: TRBJ2-5
v_gene: TRBV27
abundance: .
CDR3aa: CASSISPGTGMVETQYF
CDR3nt: TGTGCCAGCAGTATTAGTCCCGGGACAGGGATGGTGGAGACCCAGTACTTC

d_gene: TRBD2
j_gene: TRBJ2-1
v_gene: TRBV2
abundance: .
CDR3aa: CASSLGGRAAGNEQFF
CDR3nt: TGTGCCAGCAGTCTGGGCGGGAGGGCCGCTGGTAATGAGCAGTTCTTC

d_gene: .
j_gene: TRBJ1-4
v_gene: TRBV3-1/TRBV3-2
abundance: .
CDR3aa: CASSRRGGTNEKLFF
CDR3nt: TGTGCCAGCAGCCGAAGGGGGGGGACTAATGAAAAACTGTTTTTT

d_gene: TRBD2
j_gene: TRBJ2-1
v_gene: TRBV24-1
abundance: .
CDR3aa: CATSARGRGAYNEQFF
CDR3nt: TGTGCCACCAGTGCCCGCGGGAGGGGGGCCTACAATGAGCAGTTCTTC

d_gene: TRBD1
j_gene: TRBJ1-2
v_gene: TRBV24-1
abundance: .
CDR3aa: CATSDTGTGQFPLYGYTF
CDR3nt: TGTGCCACCAGTGATACCGGGACAGGGCAATTTCCTTTATATGGCTACACCTTC

d_gene: .
j_gene: TRBJ1-1
v_gene: TRBV9
abundance: .
CDR3aa: CASSTFGANTEAFF
CDR3nt: TGTGCCAGCAGCACCTTTGGGGCGAACACTGAAGCTTTCTTT

d_gene: .
j_gene: TRBJ2-2
v_gene: TRBV5-1
abundance: .
CDR3aa: CASSSTGTYTGELFF
CDR3nt: TGCGCCAGCAGCAGCACCGGGACTTATACCGGGGAGCTGTTTTTT

d_gene: TRBD1
j_gene: TRBJ1-1
v_gene: TRBV5-1
abundance: .
CDR3aa: CASSISGTGRTEAFF
CDR3nt: TGCGCCAGCAGCATATCCGGGACAGGGCGGACTGAAGCTTTCTTT

d_gene: TRBD1
j_gene: TRBJ1-2
v_gene: TRBV27
abundance: .
CDR3aa: CASSLPPPRGRPYTF
CDR3nt: TGTGCCAGCAGTTTACCCCCCCCGAGGGGGCGCCCCTACACCTTC

d_gene: .
j_gene: TRBJ1-2
v_gene: TRBV18
abundance: once
CDR3aa: CASSRDSGQPSYGYTF
CDR3nt: TGTGCCAGCTCACGGGATAGTGGACAGCCATCCTATGGCTACACCTTC

d_gene: TRBD2
j_gene: TRBJ2-5
v_gene: TRBV27
abundance: few
CDR3aa: CASSPNNRGLQETQYF
CDR3nt: TGTGCCAGCAGTCCCAATAACCGGGGACTACAAGAGACCCAGTACTTC